This T cell receptor beta chain is drawn from a study of blood T cell repertoires in COVID-19. Turning to the study itself: Samples taken during acute and convalescent COVID-19 were collected in the United States, Italy and Spain. Sample material is recorded as cDNA or gDNA derived from T cells, B-cell-depleted T cells, or PBMCs.

Only in-frame clones appear in the TCRdb table, and some are missing; sequencing was by immunoSEQ multiplex PCR. This sample has a few hundred thousand clones; approximately 89% occur once, and the top ten carry 9.5% to 13%. V dropped 5 bases and J dropped 2; count of bases not matched to a gene: 3. Germline CDR1 SGHVS, CDR2 FNYEAQ. The CDR3 totals 15 residues. This TCR was recovered from a woman in her 70s with COVID-19, enrolled during active disease. The sample was peripheral blood. The genes are TRBV7-6 and TRBJ2-2; 9 bases agree with TRBD2. Written as DNA, the CDR3 is TGTGCCAGCAGCAAACTAGCGGGCAACACCGGGGAGCTGTTTTTT. This encodes CASSKLAGNTGELFF.